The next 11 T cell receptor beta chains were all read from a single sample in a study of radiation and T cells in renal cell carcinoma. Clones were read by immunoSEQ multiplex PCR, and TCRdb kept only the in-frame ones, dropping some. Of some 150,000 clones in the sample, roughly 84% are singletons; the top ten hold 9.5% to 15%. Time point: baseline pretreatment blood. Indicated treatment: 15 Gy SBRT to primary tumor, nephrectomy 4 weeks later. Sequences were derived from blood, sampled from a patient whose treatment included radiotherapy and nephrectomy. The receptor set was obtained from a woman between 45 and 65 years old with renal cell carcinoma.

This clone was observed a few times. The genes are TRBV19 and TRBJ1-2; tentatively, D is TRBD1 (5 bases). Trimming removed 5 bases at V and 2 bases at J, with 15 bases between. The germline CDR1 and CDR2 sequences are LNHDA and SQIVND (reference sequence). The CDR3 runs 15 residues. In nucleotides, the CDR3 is TGTGCCAGTAGTGCCCCGGGACGGCGAAACTATGGCTACACCTTC. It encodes CASSAPGRRNYGYTF.

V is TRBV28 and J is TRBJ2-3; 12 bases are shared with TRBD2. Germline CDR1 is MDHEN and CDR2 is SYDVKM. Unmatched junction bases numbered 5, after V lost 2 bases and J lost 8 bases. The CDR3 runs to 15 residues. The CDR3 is CASSLLAGGLGTQYF. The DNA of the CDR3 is TGTGCCAGCAGTTTACTAGCGGGGGGGCTGGGTACGCAGTATTTT.

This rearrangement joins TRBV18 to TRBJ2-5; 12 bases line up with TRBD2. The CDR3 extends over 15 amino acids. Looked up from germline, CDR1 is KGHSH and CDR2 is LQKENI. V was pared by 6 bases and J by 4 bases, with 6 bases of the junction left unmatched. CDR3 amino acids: CASSPSGGAPETQYF. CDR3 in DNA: TGTGCCAGCTCGCCTAGCGGGGGGGCCCCAGAGACCCAGTACTTC.

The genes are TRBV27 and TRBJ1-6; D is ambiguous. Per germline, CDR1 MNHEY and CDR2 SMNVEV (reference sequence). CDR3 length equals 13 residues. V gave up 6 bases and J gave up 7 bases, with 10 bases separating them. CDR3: CASSLLSNSPLHF. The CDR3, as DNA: TGTGCCAGCAGCCTATTAAGCAATTCACCCCTCCACTTT.

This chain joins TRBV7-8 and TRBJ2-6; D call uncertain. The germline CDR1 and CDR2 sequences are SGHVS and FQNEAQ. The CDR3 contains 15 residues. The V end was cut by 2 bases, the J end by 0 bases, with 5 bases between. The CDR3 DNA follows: TGTGCCAGCAGCTTACCCCTCTCTGGGGCCAACGTCCTGACTTTC. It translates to CASSLPLSGANVLTF.

The CDR3: CASSEVRTAEQETQYF. Here the CDR3 DNA reads TGTGCCAGCAGTGAGGTTCGGACAGCGGAACAAGAGACCCAGTACTTC. V and J are TRBV25-1 and TRBJ2-5, with D tentatively TRBD1 (6 bases). There are 16 residues in the CDR3. Per the germline V gene, CDR1 is MGHDK and CDR2 is SYGVNS. The V end lost 3 bases, the J end lost 2 bases, and 16 bases lay between the germline ends.

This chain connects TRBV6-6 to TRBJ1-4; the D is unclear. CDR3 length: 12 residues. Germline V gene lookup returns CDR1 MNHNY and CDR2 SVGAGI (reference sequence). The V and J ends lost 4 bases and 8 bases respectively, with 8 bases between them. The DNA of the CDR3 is TGTGCCAGCAGTTTACAGAGCGAAAAACTGTTTTTT. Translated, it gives CASSLQSEKLFF.

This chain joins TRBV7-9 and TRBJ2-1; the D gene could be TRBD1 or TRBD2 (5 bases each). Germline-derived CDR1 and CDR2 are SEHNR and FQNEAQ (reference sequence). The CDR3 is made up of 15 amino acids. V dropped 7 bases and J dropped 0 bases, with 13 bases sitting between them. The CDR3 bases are TGTGCCAGCATTCCCCCAGGGAGCTCCTACAATGAGCAGTTCTTC. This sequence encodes CASIPPGSSYNEQFF.

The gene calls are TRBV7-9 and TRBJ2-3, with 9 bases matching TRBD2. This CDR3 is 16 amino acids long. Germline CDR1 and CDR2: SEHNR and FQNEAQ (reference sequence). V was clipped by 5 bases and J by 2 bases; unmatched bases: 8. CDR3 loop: CASSRRGRALTDTQYF. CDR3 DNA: TGTGCCAGCAGCCGCCGCGGGAGGGCGCTCACAGATACGCAGTATTTT.

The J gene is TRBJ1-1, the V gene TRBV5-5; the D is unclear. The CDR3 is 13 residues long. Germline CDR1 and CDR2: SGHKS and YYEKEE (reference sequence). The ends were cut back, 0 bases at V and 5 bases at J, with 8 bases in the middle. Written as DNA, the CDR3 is TGTGCCAGCAGCTTGGCCCCGGGGACTGAAGCTTTCTTT. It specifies CASSLAPGTEAFF.

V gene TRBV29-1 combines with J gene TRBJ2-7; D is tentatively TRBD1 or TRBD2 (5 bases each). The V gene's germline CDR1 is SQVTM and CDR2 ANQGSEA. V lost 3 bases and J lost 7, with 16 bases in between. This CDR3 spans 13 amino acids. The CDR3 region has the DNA TGCAGCGTTGATCGGGACGCAGGAATAGAGCAGTACTTC. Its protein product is CSVDRDAGIEQYF.